This T cell receptor beta chain was retrieved from a study of T cells in Graves' hyperthyroidism and ophthalmopathy. Amplification of TCR beta CDR3 regions was performed using RNA transcripts as template. TCR CDR3 regions were first amplified by RT-PCR with HTBI primers. MiXCR was run by TCRdb on the multiplex PCR reads, yielding one entry per CDR3 protein. The sample shows 500,000 to 700,000 distinct CDR3 sequences, around 15% of them seen only once. CDR3 size: 14 residues. Germline-derived CDR1 and CDR2 are SGHTA and FQGNSA. V was cut by 2 bases and J by 0 bases, with 7 bases left in between. This clonotype was seen ten or more times.

The chain couples TRBV7-2 to TRBJ1-2; D gene uncertain. Sequences were obtained from blood. The clonotype was recovered from a woman younger than 30 with Graves' hyperthyroidism. In DNA, the CDR3 is TGTGCCAGCAGCTTACTCGTCACTAACTATGGCTACACCTTC. Translation gives CASSLLVTNYGYTF.